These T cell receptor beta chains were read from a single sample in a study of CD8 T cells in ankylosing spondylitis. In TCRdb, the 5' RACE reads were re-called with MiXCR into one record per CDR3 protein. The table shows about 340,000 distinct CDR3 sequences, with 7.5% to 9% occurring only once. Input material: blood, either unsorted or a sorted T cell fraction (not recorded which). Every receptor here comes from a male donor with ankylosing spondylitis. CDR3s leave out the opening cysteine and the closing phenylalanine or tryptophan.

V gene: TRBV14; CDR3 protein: ASSYVAGNTGELF
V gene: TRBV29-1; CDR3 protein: SVAQNLNTEAF
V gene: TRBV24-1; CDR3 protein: ATSDTRGGSYEQY
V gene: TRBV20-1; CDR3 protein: SARDFASGVLEQF
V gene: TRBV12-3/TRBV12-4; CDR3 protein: ASSLGGSGRIADTQY
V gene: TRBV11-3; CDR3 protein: ASSEGYEQY
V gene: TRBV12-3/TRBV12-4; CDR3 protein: ASSLERAGPPRSYNEQF
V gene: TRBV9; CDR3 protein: ASSPGRAIDEQF
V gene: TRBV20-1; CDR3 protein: SAGGTGGETQY
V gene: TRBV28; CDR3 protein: ASKSQGTGANVLT
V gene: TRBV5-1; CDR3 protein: ASSSEEEYQETQY
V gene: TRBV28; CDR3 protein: ASSFTGTGVGETQY
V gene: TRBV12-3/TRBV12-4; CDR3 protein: ASSPESSGTQY
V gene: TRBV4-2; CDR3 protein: ASSRGLDSGEQF
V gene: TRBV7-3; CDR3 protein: ASSLLGLAGAHEQF
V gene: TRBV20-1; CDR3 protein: SAGGRGHQPQH
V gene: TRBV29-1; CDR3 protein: SVELTGTGDWANVLT
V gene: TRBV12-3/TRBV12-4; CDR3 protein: ASRTGEIQY
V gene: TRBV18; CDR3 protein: ASSPGGSQETQY
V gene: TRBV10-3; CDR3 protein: AINSRGGGLEQY
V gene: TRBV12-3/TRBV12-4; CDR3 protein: ASSLTDAGELF
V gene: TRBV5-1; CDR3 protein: ASSSETSGTGGELF
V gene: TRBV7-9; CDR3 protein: ASSHSTLYSNQPQH
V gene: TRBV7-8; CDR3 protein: ASSARALNEKLF
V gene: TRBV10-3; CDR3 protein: AISEGASWGTEAF
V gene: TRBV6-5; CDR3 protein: ASSYRDRDYEQY
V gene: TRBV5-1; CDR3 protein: ASSIGELSEQY
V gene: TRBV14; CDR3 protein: ASSQDTGRVRSRNIQY
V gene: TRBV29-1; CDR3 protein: SVVNIGLAGGPWGVGEQF
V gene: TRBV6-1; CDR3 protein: ASGGQGTGELF
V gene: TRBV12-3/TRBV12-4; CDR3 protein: ASSALTTGANVLT
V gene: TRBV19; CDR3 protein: ASSTGEYEQY
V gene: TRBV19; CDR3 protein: ASTGETGKGQPQH
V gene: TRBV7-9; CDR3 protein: ASTSTGGQETQY
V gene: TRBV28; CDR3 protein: ASSLYDRDILYEQY
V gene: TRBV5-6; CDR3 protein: ASSQAPGELF
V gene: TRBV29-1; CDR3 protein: SVSDSNQPQH
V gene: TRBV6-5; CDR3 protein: ASSYALNLRDSPLH
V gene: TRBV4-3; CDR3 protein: ASSQLGQGGLPLH
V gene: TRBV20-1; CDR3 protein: SAREWGTGNTIY
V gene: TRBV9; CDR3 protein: ASSVGFGQIYEQY
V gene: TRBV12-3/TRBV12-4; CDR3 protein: ASSFPGQGIPETQY
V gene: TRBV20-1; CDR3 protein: SAVGGSSGANVLT
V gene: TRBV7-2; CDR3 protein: ASSFTPTSGSTDTQY
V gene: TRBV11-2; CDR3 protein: ASSLTSGSWSSSYNEQF
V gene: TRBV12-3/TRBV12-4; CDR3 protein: ASSLPEDPHNEQF
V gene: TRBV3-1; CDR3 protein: ASSLGEAGNTIY
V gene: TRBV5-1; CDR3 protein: ASSSLGAGGPNTQY
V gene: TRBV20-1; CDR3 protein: SAENQPNYNEQF
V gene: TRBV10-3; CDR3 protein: AISDPGLAVNYYEQY